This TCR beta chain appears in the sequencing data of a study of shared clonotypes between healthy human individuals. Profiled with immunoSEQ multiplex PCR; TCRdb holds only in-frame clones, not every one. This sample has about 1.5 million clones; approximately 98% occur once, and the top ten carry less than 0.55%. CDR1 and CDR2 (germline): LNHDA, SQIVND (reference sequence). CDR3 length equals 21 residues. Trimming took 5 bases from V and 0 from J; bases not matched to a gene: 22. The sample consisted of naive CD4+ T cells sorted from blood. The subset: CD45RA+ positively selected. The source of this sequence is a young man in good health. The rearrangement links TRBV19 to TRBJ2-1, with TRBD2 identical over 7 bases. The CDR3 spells CASSVLLPSGESLSSYNEQFF. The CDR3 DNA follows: TGTGCCAGTAGTGTGCTCTTGCCTAGCGGAGAGAGCCTCAGCTCCTACAATGAGCAGTTCTTC. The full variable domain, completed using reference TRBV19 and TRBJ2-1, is DGGITQSPKYLFRKEGQNVTLSCEQNLNHDAMYWYRQDPGQGLRLIYYSQIVNDFQKGDIAEGYSVSREKKESFPLTVTSAQKNPTAFYLCASSVLLPSGESLSSYNEQFFGPGTRLTVL.